The entry that follows covers one T cell receptor beta chain sequence. What it binds is unknown. This sample was included in a study of lymphopenia after photon versus proton radiotherapy. Clones were read by immunoSEQ multiplex PCR, and TCRdb kept only the in-frame ones, dropping some. The profile shows approximately 30,000 clones, around 85% of them singletons. Overall study findings and caveats: Oligoclonal CD8+ Temra expansion after nadir drove photon patients' diversity drop. Photon-treated patients lost naive T cells and TCR diversity; proton-treated stayed stable. Better survival with proton therapy was suggested as possible, not demonstrated. A bigger post-nadir fall in TCR diversity correlated inversely with survival time in deceased patients.

This CDR3 has 14 amino acids. Per germline, CDR1 ENHRY and CDR2 SYGVKD. After removal of 8 bases from V and 9 bases from J, the junction contained 6 bases not matched to a gene. The V gene is TRBV10-3, the J gene TRBJ2-1, with 14 bases lining up with TRBD2. Here the sequenced sample was peripheral blood, taken from a patient treated with photon-based radiotherapy. The sequence was obtained from a middle-aged man with gastric cancer. The CDR3 region has the DNA TGTGCCATCGCGACTAGCGGGGGGGCCCCTGAGCAGTTCTTC. Its protein is CAIATSGGAPEQFF.